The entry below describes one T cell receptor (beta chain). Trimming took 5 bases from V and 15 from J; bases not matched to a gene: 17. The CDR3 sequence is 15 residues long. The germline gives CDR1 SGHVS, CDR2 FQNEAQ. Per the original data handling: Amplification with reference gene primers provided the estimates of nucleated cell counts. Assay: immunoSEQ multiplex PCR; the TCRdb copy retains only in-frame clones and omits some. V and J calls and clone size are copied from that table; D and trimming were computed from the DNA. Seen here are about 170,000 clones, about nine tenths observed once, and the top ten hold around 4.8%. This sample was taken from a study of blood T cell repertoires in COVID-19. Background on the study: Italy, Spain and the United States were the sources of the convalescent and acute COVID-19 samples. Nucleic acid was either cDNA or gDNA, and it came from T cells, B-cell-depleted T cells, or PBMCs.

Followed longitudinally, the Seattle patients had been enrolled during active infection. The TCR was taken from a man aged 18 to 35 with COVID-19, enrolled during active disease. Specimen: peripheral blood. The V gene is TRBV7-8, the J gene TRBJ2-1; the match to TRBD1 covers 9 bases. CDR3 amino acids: CASSRDGNRGRGVFF. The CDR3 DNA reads TGTGCCAGCAGCCGAGACGGCAACAGGGGGCGCGGTGTGTTCTTC. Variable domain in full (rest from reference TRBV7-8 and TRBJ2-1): GAGVSQSPRYKVAKRGQDVALRCDPISGHVSLFWYQQALGQGPEFLTYFQNEAQLDKSGLPSDRFFAERPEGSVSTLKIQRTQQEDSAVYLCASSRDGNRGRGVFFGPGTRLTVL.